These 11 T cell receptor beta chains originate from one sample sequenced in a study of blood T cell repertoires in COVID-19. TCRdb's table, derived via immunoSEQ multiplex PCR, lists solely in-frame clones and lacks some. Of hundreds of thousands of clones listed, more than 70% were seen once; the top ten hold 7.3%. The sequenced material came from peripheral blood. The receptors shown here come from a woman in her sixties or seventies with COVID-19, enrolled during active disease.

This sequence joins TRBV28 and TRBJ1-6; TRBD1 might be the D (5 bases). Trimming removed 2 bases at V and 1 base at J, with 9 bases between. In germline, CDR1 is MDHEN, CDR2 SYDVKM. The CDR3 has 16 amino acids. This CDR3 reads CASSLEQASYNSPLHF. As DNA, the CDR3 is TGTGCCAGCAGTTTAGAACAGGCGTCCTATAATTCACCCCTCCACTTT.

V gene TRBV7-2 combines with J gene TRBJ2-3; no clear D. The CDR3 is 17 residues long. Trimming removed 4 bases at V and 2 bases at J, with 19 bases between. Per the germline V gene, CDR1 is SGHTA and CDR2 is FQGNSA. The CDR3 sequence: CASSSYLTPNPTDTQYF. In nucleotides, the CDR3 is TGTGCCAGCAGCTCTTACTTAACCCCTAACCCCACAGATACGCAGTATTTT. Looking up the rest from reference TRBV7-2 and TRBJ2-3 gives the full variable domain: GAGVSQSPSNKVTEKGKDVELRCDPISGHTALYWYRQSLGQGLEFLIYFQGNSAPDKSGLPSDRFSAERTGGSVSTLTIQRTQQEDSAVYLCASSSYLTPNPTDTQYFGPGTRLTVL.

The chain has TRBV21-1 and TRBJ2-7; the table names TRBD1, a call not compared with the DNA. TRBV21-1 is tagged as a pseudogene. The CDR3 consists of 15 residues. The CDR3: CASSQRTGTSYEQYF. The DNA for the CDR3 is TGTGCCAGCAGCCAACGGACAGGGACATCCTACGAGCAGTACTTC.

The chain recombines TRBV28 with TRBJ2-5, with 7 bases identical to TRBD1. Per germline, CDR1 MDHEN and CDR2 SYDVKM. After removal of 5 bases from V and 0 bases from J, the junction contained 6 bases not matched to a gene. This CDR3 is built from 15 residues. The CDR3 sequence: CASSTRDSYQETQYF. CDR3 nucleotides: TGTGCCAGCAGTACCCGGGACAGCTACCAAGAGACCCAGTACTTC.

V gene TRBV11-2 combines with J gene TRBJ2-1; 15 nucleotides match TRBD2. The CDR3 runs to 18 residues. The V segment lost 4 bases and the J segment 5 bases; nucleotides outside the gene matches: 9. CDR1 is SGHAT, CDR2 FQNNGV, per germline. CDR3 coding DNA: TGTGCCAGCAGCTCGAAGTGGACTAGCGGGGGGGTCAACAATGAGCAGTTCTTC. Amino acid sequence: CASSSKWTSGGVNNEQFF. Looking up the rest from reference TRBV11-2 and TRBJ2-1 gives the full variable domain: EAGVAQSPRYKIIEKRQSVAFWCNPISGHATLYWYQQILGQGPKLLIQFQNNGVVDDSQLPKDRFSAERLKGVDSTLKIQPAKLEDSAVYLCASSSKWTSGGVNNEQFFGPGTRLTVL.

This clone showed up just once. This chain joins TRBV4-1 and TRBJ2-7, with no clear D. The CDR3 runs 14 residues. From germline, CDR1 is MGHRA and CDR2 YSYEKL. V dropped 1 base and J dropped 5 bases, with 12 bases sitting between them. The CDR3 spells CASSQGSLLDEQYF. In nucleotides, the CDR3 is TGCGCCAGCAGCCAAGGATCCTTGCTAGACGAGCAGTACTTC.

A remark on this clone: The same CDR3 also results from other DNA sequences found in this sample. The chain uses TRBV2 and TRBJ1-1, with a possible D match to TRBD1 (5 bases). V lost 6 bases, J lost 1 base, and 9 bases lay in between. In germline, CDR1 is SNHLY, CDR2 FYNNEI. The CDR3 totals 13 residues. This CDR3 is CASSTTGNTEAFF. The DNA for the CDR3 is TGTGCCAGCAGCACCACAGGGAACACTGAAGCTTTCTTT.

The gene calls are TRBV5-4 and TRBJ2-1; D gene uncertain. Between the trimmed V and J ends, which lost 0 bases and 8 bases, there was a span of 12 bases. Germline CDR1 and CDR2: SGHNT and YYREEE (reference sequence). CDR3 size: 14 residues. The CDR3 protein is CASSLGLLSDEQFF. The DNA of the CDR3 is TGTGCCAGCAGCTTGGGACTCCTATCGGATGAGCAGTTCTTC.

The chain has TRBV27 and TRBJ1-2; no reliable D call. The V and J ends lost 5 bases and 5 bases respectively, with 15 bases between them. This CDR3 is 14 amino acids long. Germline values: CDR1 MNHEY, CDR2 SMNVEV (reference sequence). CDR3 region: CASSLQGEKYGYTF. The CDR3 nucleotides are TGTGCCAGCAGTCTACAAGGAGAGAAGTATGGCTACACCTTC.

This chain links TRBV9 with TRBJ2-3; D gene uncertain. Trimming removed 4 bases from V and 0 bases from J, with 18 bases in between. Germline V lookup: CDR1 SGDLS, CDR2 YYNGEE. CDR3 size: 17 residues. CDR3 in amino acids: CASSMSRMTPSTDTQYF. DNA for the CDR3: TGTGCCAGCAGCATGAGCCGGATGACACCTAGCACAGATACGCAGTATTTT.

The chain has TRBV7-8 and TRBJ1-4; D unclear. Germline V gene sequence: CDR1 SGHVS, CDR2 FQNEAQ. The CDR3 runs 14 residues. Trimming took 4 bases from V and 7 from J, leaving 13 bases between them. For the CDR3, the DNA is TGTGCCAGCAGCTCCAGCGGGTCTGGTGAAAAACTGTTTTTT. It is translated as CASSSSGSGEKLFF.